The present T cell receptor beta chain was sequenced within a study of blood T cell repertoires in COVID-19 (dated by TCRdb to between 2020 and 2021). Notes on the research overall: Samples covering the acute and convalescent phases of COVID-19 were provided by collaborators in the United States, Italy and Spain. Where available, HLA class I and class II types were taken from metadata supplied by the sample provider and were not determined by assay-based typing. The dataset comprised deeply sampled blood TCRbeta repertoires from subjects exposed to, actively infected with, or recovered from COVID-19. A freely available public database, intended as a resource for researchers studying the immune response to SARS-CoV-2, is where the repertoires were released. The samples were drawn from two sources: the first 160 participants of the ongoing ImmuneRACE study, and 1,200 or so subjects contributed by 6 global collaborators. The prospective study material was composed of cDNA or gDNA derived from T cells, B-cell-depleted T cells, or PBMCs. Nearly every sample came with metadata listing a de-identified subject ID, COVID-19 status, age in years and sex. Overall study outcomes, separate from this receptor: Clinical and demographic metadata were provided uncurated, with the amount varying by source and participant.

Regarding this clone: Its cognate antigen has yet to be identified. No base quality values were provided; no much bigger clone lies one nucleotide off.

Participants in the prospective study were aged roughly 18 to 100 years, lived in 20 to 30 United States geographic areas, and enrolled through a virtual design. To assign participants to cohorts, the prospective study relied on clinical history that participants themselves reported in a screening survey and a study questionnaire. Recovered participants in ImmuneRACE Cohort 3 were defined as having two consecutive negative NP/OP PCR tests, clearance from a healthcare professional, or resolution of symptoms. Each participant in the prospective study had whole blood, serum and a nasopharyngeal or oropharyngeal swab collected by mobile phlebotomists. Additional blood draws and questionnaires over a 2-month period could optionally be provided by prospective study participants. Prospective study blood samples were shipped either frozen or at room temperature before DNA extraction. The immunoSEQ Assay, a bias-controlled multiplex PCR, was used to amplify TCRbeta CDR3 regions from genomic DNA. Processing in the source paper ran as follows. Nucleated cell counts per sample were estimated from amplification of reference gene primers within the assay. To quantify the absolute abundance of each unique TCRbeta CDR3 rearrangement, sequence reads were collapsed and filtered. For each sample, productive Simpson clonality was calculated as the square root of Simpson's diversity index over productive rearrangements. TCRdb's version of the immuneACCESS table is confined to in-frame rearrangements and falls short of the full clone set. An unresolved V gene accounts for under half of the shortfall where checked; the remainder is of unknown origin. The V and J calls and clone size were taken over from that table, and D and trimming were inferred from the DNA. Counted in this sample were approximately 220,000 clones; around 85% of them appeared once. The ten largest clones capture around 19% of the sample.

The CDR3 starts with the cysteine, ends with the phenylalanine, and has 15 residues. Solely the CDR3 DNA is kept, with 45 bases framed from the first base. For CDR1 and CDR2, the germline V gene (reference sequence) lists SGHNT and YYREEE. For this chain, trimming is 4 bases at the V end and 8 bases at the J end, and the number of junction bases without a gene match is 11. The origin of this receptor is a man between 40 and 49 years old who had recovered from COVID-19. The chain is made from TRBV5-4 and TRBJ2-1, and TRBD2 matches 8 of the central bases. Sequenced material: PBMCs or T cells enriched from blood (not recorded which). The CDR3 here reads CASSPGLGVGDEQFF. The DNA sequence reads TGTGCCAGCAGCCCGGGACTAGGGGTGGGCGATGAGCAGTTCTTC.